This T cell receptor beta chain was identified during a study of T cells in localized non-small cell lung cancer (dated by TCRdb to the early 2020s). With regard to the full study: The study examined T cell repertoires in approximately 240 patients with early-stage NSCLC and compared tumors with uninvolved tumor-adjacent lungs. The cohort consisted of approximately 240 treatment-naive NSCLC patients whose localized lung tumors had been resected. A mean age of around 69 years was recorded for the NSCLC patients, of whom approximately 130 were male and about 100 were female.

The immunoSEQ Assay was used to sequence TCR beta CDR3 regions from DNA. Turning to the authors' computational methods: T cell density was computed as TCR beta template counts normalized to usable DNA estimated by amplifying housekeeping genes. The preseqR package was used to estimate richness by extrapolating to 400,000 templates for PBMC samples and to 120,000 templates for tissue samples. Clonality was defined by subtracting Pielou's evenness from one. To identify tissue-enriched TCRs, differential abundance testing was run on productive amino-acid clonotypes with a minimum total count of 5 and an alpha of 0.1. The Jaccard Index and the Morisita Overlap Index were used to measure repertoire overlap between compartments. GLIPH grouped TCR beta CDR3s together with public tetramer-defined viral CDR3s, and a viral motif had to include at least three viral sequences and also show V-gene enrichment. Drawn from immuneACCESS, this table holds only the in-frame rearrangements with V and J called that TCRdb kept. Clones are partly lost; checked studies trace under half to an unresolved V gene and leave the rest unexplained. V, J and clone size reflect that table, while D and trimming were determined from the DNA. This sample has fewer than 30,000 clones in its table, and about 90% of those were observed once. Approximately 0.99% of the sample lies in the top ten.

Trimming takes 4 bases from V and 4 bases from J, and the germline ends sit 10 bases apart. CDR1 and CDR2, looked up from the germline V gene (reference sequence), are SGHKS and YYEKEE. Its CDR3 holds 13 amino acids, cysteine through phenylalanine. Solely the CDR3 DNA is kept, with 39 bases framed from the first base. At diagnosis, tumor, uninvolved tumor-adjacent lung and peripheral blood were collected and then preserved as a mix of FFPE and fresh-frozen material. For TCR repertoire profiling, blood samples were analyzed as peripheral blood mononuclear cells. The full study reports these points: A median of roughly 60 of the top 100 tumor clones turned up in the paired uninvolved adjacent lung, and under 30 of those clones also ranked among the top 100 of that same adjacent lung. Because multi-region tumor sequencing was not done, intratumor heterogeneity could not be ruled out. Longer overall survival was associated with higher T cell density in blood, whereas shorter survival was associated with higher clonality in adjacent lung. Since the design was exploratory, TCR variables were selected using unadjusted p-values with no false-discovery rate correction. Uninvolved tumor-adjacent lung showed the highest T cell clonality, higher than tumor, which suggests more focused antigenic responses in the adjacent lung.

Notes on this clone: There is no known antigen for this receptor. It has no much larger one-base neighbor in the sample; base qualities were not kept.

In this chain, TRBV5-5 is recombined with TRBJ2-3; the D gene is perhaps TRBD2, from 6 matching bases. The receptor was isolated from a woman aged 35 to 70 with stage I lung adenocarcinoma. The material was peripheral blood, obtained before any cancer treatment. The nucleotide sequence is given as TGTGCCAGCAGCCTACCGGGGGCAGATACGCAGTATTTT. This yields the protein CASSLPGADTQYF.